The TCR beta chain described here comes from a study of tumor and adjacent non-tumor tissue in lung cancer. The library came from three nested PCR rounds adapted from ARM-PCR protocols. One entry per CDR3 protein results from TCRdb running MiXCR on the multiplex PCR reads. The sample lists under 95,000 distinct CDR3 sequences; 61% were seen once. Germline-derived CDR1 and CDR2 are SGHAT and FQNNGV. The CDR3 runs 15 residues. Notes on this clonotype: The junction departs from germline at one end; a sequencing error may be responsible.

RNA was extracted from bulk tissue without any cell sorting. V gene TRBV11-2 combines with J gene TRBJ2-2; D might be TRBD2 (5 bases). The clonotype was recovered from a man in his 70s with non-small cell lung cancer. The sample consisted of lung tumor tissue. DNA for the CDR3: TGTGCTAGCAGCTTATCAACCCCCGGGGTCAGGGAGCTGTTTTTT. The encoded protein is CASSLSTPGVRELFF.